Presented here are 21 T cell receptor beta chains from one specimen sequenced in a study of cytomegalovirus exposure and HLA in healthy donors. PCR amplification relied on 60 Vbeta primers (plus 13 Jbeta primers). Using immunoSEQ multiplex PCR, the repertoire was profiled, and TCRdb retains in-frame clones only, with some absent. The sample lists fewer than 300,000 clones, 86% seen once, with roughly 4% in the top ten. Material for sequencing was PBMCs. The origin of the receptors is a man between 40 and 49 years old in good health and CMV-seropositive.

Only a few counts were recorded for this clone. The rearrangement uses TRBV7-9 and TRBJ1-1; tentative D call: TRBD1 (6 bases). The CDR3 length is 14 residues. The ends were cut back, 1 base at V and 4 bases at J, with 10 bases in the middle. From germline, CDR1 is SEHNR and CDR2 FQNEAQ (reference sequence). This CDR3 reads CASSLEQGSTEAFF. DNA of the CDR3: TGTGCCAGCAGCTTAGAGCAGGGGAGCACTGAAGCTTTCTTT.

In regard to this clone: Sequence at one end of the junction differs from germline and may be a read error. Other DNA sequences in this specimen translate into the identical CDR3. The chain combines TRBV30 with TRBJ1-5, with TRBD1 as a possible D gene (6 bases). The CDR3 consists of 15 residues. CDR1 is GTSNPN and CDR2 is SVGIG in the germline V gene (reference sequence). In DNA, the CDR3 is TGCGCCTGGAGTGAGACAGGTTATAGCAATCAGCCCCAGCATTTT. It specifies CAWSETGYSNQPQHF. Looking up the rest from reference TRBV30 and TRBJ1-5 gives the full variable domain: SQTIHQWPATLVQPVGSPLSLECTVEGTSNPNLYWYRQAAGRGLQLLFYSVGIGQISSEVPQNLSASRPQDRQFILSSKKLLLSDSGFYLCAWSETGYSNQPQHFGDGTRLSIL.

The rearrangement joins TRBV7-9 to TRBJ2-7, with D perhaps TRBD1 (6 bases). CDR1 is SEHNR, CDR2 FQNEAQ, per germline (reference sequence). V gave up 3 bases and J gave up 4 bases, with 13 bases separating them. This CDR3 has 14 residues. CDR3: CASSFGQGGYEQYF. In DNA form, the CDR3 reads TGTGCCAGCAGCTTCGGCCAAGGGGGATACGAGCAGTACTTC.

V gene TRBV5-1 combines with J gene TRBJ2-1; no firm D call. Looked up from germline, CDR1 is SGHRS and CDR2 is YFSETQ. The length of the CDR3 is 16 residues. The V end lost 0 bases, the J end lost 0 bases, and 10 bases lay between the germline ends. Here the CDR3 reads CASSLDPSGSYNEQFF. DNA for the CDR3: TGCGCCAGCAGCTTGGATCCTAGTGGCTCCTACAATGAGCAGTTCTTC.

In its sample, this clone was seen a few times. The chain combines TRBV11-3 with TRBJ1-1, with 7 bases lining up with TRBD1. CDR1 is SGHNT, CDR2 YENEEA, per germline. CDR3 length: 14 amino acids. The J segment lost 1 base and the V segment lost 2 bases, leaving 1 base of the junction unmatched. CDR3 protein: CASSLTGANTEAFF. The DNA for the CDR3 is TGTGCCAGCAGCTTAACAGGGGCGAACACTGAAGCTTTCTTT.

The chain uses TRBV2 and TRBJ1-5, with 7 bases matching TRBD1. This CDR3 comprises 15 residues. Germline V gene data show CDR1 as SNHLY and CDR2 as FYNNEI. Trimming removed 6 bases from V and 6 bases from J; junction bases left unmatched: 11. This chain's CDR3 is CASSHKQGRFQPQHF. In nucleotides, the CDR3 is TGTGCCAGCAGCCACAAACAGGGGCGGTTTCAGCCCCAGCATTTT.

The chain links TRBV6-5 to TRBJ1-2; D might be TRBD1 (6 bases). V lost 5 bases and J lost 5, with 9 bases in between. The CDR3 contains 12 residues. In germline, CDR1 is MNHEY, CDR2 SVGAGI. CDR3 protein: CASSETGYGYTF. The DNA for the CDR3 is TGTGCCAGCAGTGAGACAGGTTATGGCTACACCTTC.

This rearrangement joins TRBV7-2 to TRBJ1-5; the match to TRBD1 covers 9 bases. CDR3 length equals 15 residues. Germline trimming cut 4 bases from V and 4 bases from J; bases unmatched to any gene: 5. Germline loops: CDR1 SGHTA, CDR2 FQGNSA. Here the CDR3 reads CASSSTGGVNQPQHF. DNA of the CDR3: TGTGCCAGCAGCTCGACAGGGGGGGTGAATCAGCCCCAGCATTTT.

The gene calls are TRBV7-8 and TRBJ2-1; 9 bases match TRBD2. The CDR3 loop spans 19 amino acids. Germline V lookup: CDR1 SGHVS, CDR2 FQNEAQ. J was trimmed by 8 bases and V by 2 bases; bases with no gene match: 19. CDR3 DNA sequence: TGTGCCAGCAGCTTAATCCCCCCCTTAGCGGGAGATCGTAACTATGAGCAGTTCTTC. Translated, it gives CASSLIPPLAGDRNYEQFF.

This clone appeared a single time. CDR3 coding DNA: TGTGCCAGCAGCCAATTAGCGGGAGGGCCGTGGGAGCAGTACTTC. This codes for CASSQLAGGPWEQYF. The V and J genes are TRBV14 and TRBJ2-7; 11 bases are shared with TRBD2. J gave up 7 bases and V 2 bases, and 7 bases lay outside the gene matches. CDR1 and CDR2 (germline): SGHDN, FVKESK. The CDR3 is 15 amino acids.

V gene TRBV7-2 combines with J gene TRBJ1-5; 8 bases align to TRBD1. The V segment lost 5 bases and the J segment 10 bases; nucleotides outside the gene matches: 7. Germline V gene lookup returns CDR1 SGHTA and CDR2 FQGNSA. The CDR3 extends over 13 amino acids. The CDR3 region has the DNA TGTGCCAGCAGCCGGGACAGGAGGGACCCCCAGCATTTT. Protein product: CASSRDRRDPQHF.

This clone was seen more than once but under ten times. In the same sample, other DNA sequences code for this CDR3. The chain carries TRBV29-1 and TRBJ1-1; D unclear. CDR3 length: 17 amino acids. V was cut by 6 bases and J by 1 base, with 24 bases left in between. Germline V gene data show CDR1 as SQVTM and CDR2 as ANQGSEA. CDR3 DNA: TGCAGCGTGTCTAGAAGTAGAAGACGGCATACGAACACTGAAGCTTTCTTT. Translation gives CSVSRSRRRHTNTEAFF.

The chain uses TRBV6-1 and TRBJ2-7, with a tentative D call TRBD2 (5 bases). CDR1 and CDR2 (germline): MNHNS, SASEGT. There are 15 residues in the CDR3. The germline V and J ends were trimmed by 1 base and 2 bases, with 12 bases remaining between them. CDR3 residues: CASSEERIRTYEQYF. The CDR3 DNA follows: TGTGCCAGCAGTGAAGAGCGGATACGGACCTACGAGCAGTACTTC.

V gene TRBV7-2 combines with J gene TRBJ2-3, with D possibly TRBD2 on 5 matching bases. Trimming stripped 5 bases from V and 2 bases from J, with 23 bases between. The CDR3 has 18 amino acids. Germline loops: CDR1 SGHTA, CDR2 FQGNSA. This CDR3 reads CASSRIFMSGTTTDTQYF. The CDR3 DNA sequence: TGTGCCAGCAGCCGAATCTTTATGAGCGGCACTACCACAGATACGCAGTATTTT.

The chain employs TRBV7-3 and TRBJ2-5; 10 bases match TRBD2. Matching the DNA end better, TRBJ2-7 makes the J call doubtful. The CDR3 runs 14 residues. The germline V gene encodes CDR1 SGHTA and CDR2 FQGTGA. The CDR3 protein is CASRRLAGSGEQYF. CDR3 nucleotides: TGTGCCAGCAGGAGACTAGCGGGTAGTGGCGAGCAGTACTTC.

This clone appeared a single time. V and J are TRBV27 and TRBJ1-2; D possibly corresponds to TRBD1 (6 bases). This CDR3 contains 15 residues. Germline V gene lookup returns CDR1 MNHEY and CDR2 SMNVEV (reference sequence). Between the trimmed V and J ends, which lost 5 bases and 4 bases, there was a span of 17 bases. In nucleotides, the CDR3 is TGTGCCAGCAGTATCCACCGAACAGGGATCTATGGCTACACCTTC. Protein: CASSIHRTGIYGYTF.

The rearrangement joins TRBV29-1 to TRBJ2-5; D may be TRBD1 (6 bases). There are 13 residues in the CDR3. V was clipped by 5 bases and J by 4 bases, with 14 bases between them. Germline values: CDR1 SQVTM, CDR2 ANQGSEA. The CDR3 coding sequence is TGCAGCGTTCTCCCCAGGGGTGGAGAGACCCAGTACTTC. Translated: CSVLPRGGETQYF.

The V gene is TRBV15, the J gene TRBJ2-5; TRBD2 matches at 8 bases. The CDR3 sequence is 15 residues long. V lost 3 bases and J lost 1; bases outside the gene matches: 4. Germline CDR1 and CDR2: LNHNV and YYDKDF (reference sequence). CDR3 in amino acids: CATSRGAGVQETQYF. CDR3 in DNA: TGTGCCACCAGCAGGGGAGCGGGAGTCCAAGAGACCCAGTACTTC.

V usage is TRBV2 and J usage is TRBJ2-2, with D possibly being TRBD1 (6 bases). The CDR3 has 13 amino acids. Germline V lookup: CDR1 SNHLY, CDR2 FYNNEI. Deletions cut 8 bases from V and 6 bases from J, with 13 bases between. The CDR3 loop reads CASGSGVAGELFF. The CDR3 bases are TGTGCCAGCGGATCAGGGGTTGCCGGGGAGCTGTTTTTT.

J is TRBJ1-3 and V is TRBV6-5; TRBD1 aligns across 7 bases. CDR3 size: 15 residues. Trimming removed 5 bases from V and 8 bases from J; junction bases left unmatched: 12. Germline V gene lookup returns CDR1 MNHEY and CDR2 SVGAGI. The CDR3 region has the DNA TGTGCCAGCAGTCCCGTTGGAGGGGGCTGGCACACCATATATTTT. This codes for CASSPVGGGWHTIYF.

The rearrangement uses TRBV6-1 and TRBJ1-3; D might be TRBD1 (5 bases). V was trimmed by 9 bases and J by 0 bases, leaving 12 bases between them. The V gene's germline CDR1 is MNHNS and CDR2 SASEGT. The CDR3 is made up of 14 amino acids. CDR3 bases: TGTGCCAGTTTACAGGATCTCTCTGGAAACACCATATATTTT. Protein product: CASLQDLSGNTIYF.